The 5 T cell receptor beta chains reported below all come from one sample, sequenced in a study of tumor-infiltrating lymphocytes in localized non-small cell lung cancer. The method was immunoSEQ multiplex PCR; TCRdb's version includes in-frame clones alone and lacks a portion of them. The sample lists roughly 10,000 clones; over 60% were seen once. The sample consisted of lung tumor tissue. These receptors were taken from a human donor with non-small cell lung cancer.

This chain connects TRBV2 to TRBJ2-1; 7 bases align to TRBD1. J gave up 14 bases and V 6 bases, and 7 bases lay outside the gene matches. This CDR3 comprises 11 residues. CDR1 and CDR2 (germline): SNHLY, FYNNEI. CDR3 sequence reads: CASSGDRNEFF. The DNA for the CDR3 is TGTGCCAGCAGCGGGGACAGAAATGAGTTCTTC.

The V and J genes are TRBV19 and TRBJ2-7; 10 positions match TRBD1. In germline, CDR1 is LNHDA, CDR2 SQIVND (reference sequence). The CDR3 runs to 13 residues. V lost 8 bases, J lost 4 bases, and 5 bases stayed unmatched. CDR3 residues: CASRRQGAYEQYF. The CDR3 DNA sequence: TGTGCCAGTCGTCGACAGGGGGCTTACGAGCAGTACTTC. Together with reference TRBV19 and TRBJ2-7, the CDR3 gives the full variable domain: DGGITQSPKYLFRKEGQNVTLSCEQNLNHDAMYWYRQDPGQGLRLIYYSQIVNDFQKGDIAEGYSVSREKKESFPLTVTSAQKNPTAFYLCASRRQGAYEQYFGPGTRLTVT.

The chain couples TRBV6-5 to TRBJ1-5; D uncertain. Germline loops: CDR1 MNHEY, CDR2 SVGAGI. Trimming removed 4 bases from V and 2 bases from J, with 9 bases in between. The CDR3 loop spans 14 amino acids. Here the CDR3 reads CASSFSRGNQPQHF. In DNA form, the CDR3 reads TGTGCCAGCAGTTTCAGTCGGGGCAATCAGCCCCAGCATTTT.

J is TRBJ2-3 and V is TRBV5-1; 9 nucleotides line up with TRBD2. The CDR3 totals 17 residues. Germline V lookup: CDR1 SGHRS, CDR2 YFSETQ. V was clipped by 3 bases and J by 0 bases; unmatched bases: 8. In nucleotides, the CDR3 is TGCGCCAGCAGCTGGGGGGCTAGCGGGGCCAGCACAGATACGCAGTATTTT. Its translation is CASSWGASGASTDTQYF.

The CDR3 region is CASSEGGDTQYF. The CDR3 DNA reads as TGTGCCAGCAGTGAAGGAGGGGATACGCAGTATTTT. The J gene is TRBJ2-3, the V gene TRBV6-1; possibly TRBD2 for D (5 bases). Trimming took 1 base from V and 6 from J, leaving 5 bases between them. The CDR3 loop spans 12 amino acids. The germline V gene encodes CDR1 MNHNS and CDR2 SASEGT.